This T cell receptor beta chain was profiled in a study of cytomegalovirus exposure and HLA in healthy donors. Study-wide points: It was reported that the classifier diagnosed cytomegalovirus status with high specificity and sensitivity in both the original and validation cohorts. Upon later analysis, HLA-associated TCR beta chains proved more clonally expanded than other, equally common chains.

Notes on this clone: Antigen unknown.

The PCR employed 60 Vbeta primers together with 13 Jbeta primers. This table comes from immunoSEQ multiplex PCR, and its TCRdb copy is limited to in-frame clones, with some not included. In the table there are under 250,000 clones, approximately 85% of which are singletons. Germline V gene lookup returns CDR1 SQVTM and CDR2 ANQGSEA. The CDR3 has 15 amino acids. Trimming removed 0 bases from V and 0 bases from J, with 8 bases in between. This clonotype originated in a woman aged 45-65 years in good health and CMV-seronegative. Sequencing was done on a sample of PBMCs. V gene TRBV29-1 combines with J gene TRBJ2-2, with D hard to call. For the CDR3, the DNA is TGCAGCGTTGAAGACCCGTTCGCGAACACCGGGGAGCTGTTTTTT. It translates to CSVEDPFANTGELFF.